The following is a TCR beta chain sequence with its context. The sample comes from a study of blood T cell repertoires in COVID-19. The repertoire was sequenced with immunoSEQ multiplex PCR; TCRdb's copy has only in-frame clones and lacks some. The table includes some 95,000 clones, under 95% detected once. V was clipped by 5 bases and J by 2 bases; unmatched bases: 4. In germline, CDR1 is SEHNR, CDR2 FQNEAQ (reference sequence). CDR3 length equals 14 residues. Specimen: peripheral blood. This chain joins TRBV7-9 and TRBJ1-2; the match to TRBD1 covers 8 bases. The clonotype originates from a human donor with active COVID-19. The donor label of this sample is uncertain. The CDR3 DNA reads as TGTGCCAGCAGCCGGACAGGGATAAACTATGGCTACACCTTC. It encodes CASSRTGINYGYTF.